The clone carrying this T cell receptor beta chain appeared once. In terms of age and location, participants ranged from roughly 18 to 100 years and lived in about two dozen US areas. Each participant's cohort was designated according to participant-reported clinical history. The sample originates from a study of blood T cell repertoires in COVID-19. The authors' processing: For nucleated cells, counts were estimated from reference gene primer amplification. Data came from immunoSEQ multiplex PCR; TCRdb stores just in-frame clones and leaves some out. V and J calls and clone size are copied from that table; D and trimming were computed from the DNA. The table has about 150,000 clones, approximately 90% seen once; the top ten hold about 4.1%. Germline V gene data show CDR1 as LNHDA and CDR2 as SQIVND (reference sequence). The CDR3 extends over 15 amino acids. Deletions cut 6 bases from V and 0 bases from J, with 15 bases between.

The chain recombines TRBV19 with TRBJ2-7; D may be TRBD1 (6 bases). Material: PBMCs or T cells enriched from blood (not recorded which). The clonotype comes from a woman in her forties who had been exposed to COVID-19. CDR3 residues: CASSSGQKLSYEQYF. CDR3 nucleotide sequence: TGTGCCAGTAGCTCAGGACAGAAGCTCTCCTACGAGCAGTACTTC.